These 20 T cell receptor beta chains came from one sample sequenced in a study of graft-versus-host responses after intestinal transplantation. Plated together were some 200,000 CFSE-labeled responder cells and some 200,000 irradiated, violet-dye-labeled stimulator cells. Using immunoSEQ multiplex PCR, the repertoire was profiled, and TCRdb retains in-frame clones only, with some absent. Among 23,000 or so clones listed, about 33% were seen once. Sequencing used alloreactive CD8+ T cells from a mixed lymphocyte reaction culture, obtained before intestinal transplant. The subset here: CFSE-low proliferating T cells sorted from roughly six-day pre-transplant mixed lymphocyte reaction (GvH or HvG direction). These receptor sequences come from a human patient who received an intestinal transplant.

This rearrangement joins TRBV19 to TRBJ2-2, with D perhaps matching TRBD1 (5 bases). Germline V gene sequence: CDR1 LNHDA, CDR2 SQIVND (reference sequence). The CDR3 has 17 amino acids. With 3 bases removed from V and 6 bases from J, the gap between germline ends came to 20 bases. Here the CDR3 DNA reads TGTGCCAGTAGTATTCATCCAGGGCTACACGTTGCCGGGGAGCTGTTTTTT. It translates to CASSIHPGLHVAGELFF.

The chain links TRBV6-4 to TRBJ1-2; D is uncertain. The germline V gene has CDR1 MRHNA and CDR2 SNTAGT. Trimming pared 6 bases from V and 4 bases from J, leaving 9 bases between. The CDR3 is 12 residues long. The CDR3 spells CASSANTYGYTF. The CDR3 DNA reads TGTGCCAGCAGCGCAAACACCTATGGCTACACCTTC.

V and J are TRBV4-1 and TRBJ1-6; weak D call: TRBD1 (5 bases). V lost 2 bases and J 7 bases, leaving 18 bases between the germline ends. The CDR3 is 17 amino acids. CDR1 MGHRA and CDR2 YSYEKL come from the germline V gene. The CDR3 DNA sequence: TGCGCCAGCAGCCAATTGGGGCCCAGGGCCCGAAATTCACCCCTCCACTTT. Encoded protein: CASSQLGPRARNSPLHF.

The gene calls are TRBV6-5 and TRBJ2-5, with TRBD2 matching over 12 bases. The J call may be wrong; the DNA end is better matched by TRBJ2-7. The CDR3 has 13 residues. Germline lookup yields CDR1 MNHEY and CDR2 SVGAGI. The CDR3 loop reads CASGTSGPYEQYF. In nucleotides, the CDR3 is TGTGCCAGCGGGACTAGCGGGCCGTACGAGCAGTACTTC.

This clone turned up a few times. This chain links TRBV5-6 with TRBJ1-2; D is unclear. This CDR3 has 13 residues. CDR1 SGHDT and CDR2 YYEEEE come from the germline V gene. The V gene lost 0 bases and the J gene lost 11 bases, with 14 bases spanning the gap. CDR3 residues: CASSLGTTPPYTF. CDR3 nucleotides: TGTGCCAGCAGCTTGGGGACGACCCCTCCGTACACCTTC.

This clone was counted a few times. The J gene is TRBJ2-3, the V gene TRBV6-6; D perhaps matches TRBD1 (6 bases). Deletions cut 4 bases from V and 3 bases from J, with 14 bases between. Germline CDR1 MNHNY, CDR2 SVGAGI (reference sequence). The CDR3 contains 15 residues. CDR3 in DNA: TGTGCCAGCAGTTCGTTAGTCAGGGGAACAGATACGCAGTATTTT. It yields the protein CASSSLVRGTDTQYF.

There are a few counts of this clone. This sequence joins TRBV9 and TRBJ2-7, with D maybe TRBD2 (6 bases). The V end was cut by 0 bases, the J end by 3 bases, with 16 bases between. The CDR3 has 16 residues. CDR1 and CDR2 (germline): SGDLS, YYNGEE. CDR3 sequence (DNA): TGTGCCAGCAGCGTAGAGGAGGGCCCCTACTACTACGAGCAGTACTTC. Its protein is CASSVEEGPYYYEQYF.

The DNA for the CDR3 is TGTGCCGTATCGCGACAGGGCGGAGATCAGCCCCAGCATTTT. As protein: CAVSRQGGDQPQHF. The gene calls are TRBV6-5 and TRBJ1-5; 7 bases align to TRBD1. Trimming at V came to 11 bases and at J to 5 bases, leaving 12 bases not matched to a gene. This CDR3 is 14 amino acids long. Germline assignment: CDR1 MNHEY and CDR2 SVGAGI.

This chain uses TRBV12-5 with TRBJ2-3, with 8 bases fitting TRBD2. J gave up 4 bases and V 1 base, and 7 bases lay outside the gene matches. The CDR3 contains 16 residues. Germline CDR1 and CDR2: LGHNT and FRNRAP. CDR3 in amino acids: CASGLGTFGGADTQYF. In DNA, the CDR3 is TGTGCTAGTGGTTTGGGCACCTTCGGGGGGGCAGATACGCAGTATTTT.

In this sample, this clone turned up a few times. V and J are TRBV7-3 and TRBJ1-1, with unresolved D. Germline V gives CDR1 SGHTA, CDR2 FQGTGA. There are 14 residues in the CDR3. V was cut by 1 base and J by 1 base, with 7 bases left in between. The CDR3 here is CASSLNNRNTEAFF. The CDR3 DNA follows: TGTGCCAGCAGCTTAAATAACAGGAACACTGAAGCTTTCTTT.

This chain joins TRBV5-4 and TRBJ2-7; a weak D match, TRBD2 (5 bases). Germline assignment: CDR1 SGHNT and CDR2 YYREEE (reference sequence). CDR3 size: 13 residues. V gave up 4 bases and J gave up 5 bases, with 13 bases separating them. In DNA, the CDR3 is TGTGCCAGCAGCGTAGGGCTAGCCAACGAGCAGTACTTC. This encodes CASSVGLANEQYF.

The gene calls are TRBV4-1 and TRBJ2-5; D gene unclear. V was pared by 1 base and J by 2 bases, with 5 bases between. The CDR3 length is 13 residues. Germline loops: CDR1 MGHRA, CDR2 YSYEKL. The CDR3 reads CASSQVGQETQYF. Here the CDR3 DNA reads TGCGCCAGCAGCCAAGTCGGGCAAGAGACCCAGTACTTC.

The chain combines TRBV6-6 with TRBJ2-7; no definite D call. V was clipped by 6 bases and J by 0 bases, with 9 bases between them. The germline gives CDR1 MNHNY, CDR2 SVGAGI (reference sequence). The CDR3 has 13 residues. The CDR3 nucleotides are TGTGCCAGCAGACACTCCTACTCCTACGAGCAGTACTTC. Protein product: CASRHSYSYEQYF.

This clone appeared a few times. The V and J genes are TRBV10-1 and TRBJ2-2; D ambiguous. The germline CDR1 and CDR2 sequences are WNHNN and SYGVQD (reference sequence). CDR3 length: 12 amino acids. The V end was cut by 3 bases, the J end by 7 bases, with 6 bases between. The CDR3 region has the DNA TGCGCCAGCAGTGACTCCCTCGGGGAGCTGTTTTTT. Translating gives CASSDSLGELFF.

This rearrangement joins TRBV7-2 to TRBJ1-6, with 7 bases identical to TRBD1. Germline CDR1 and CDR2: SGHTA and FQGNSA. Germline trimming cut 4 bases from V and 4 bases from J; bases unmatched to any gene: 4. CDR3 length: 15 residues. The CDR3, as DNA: TGTGCCAGCAGCTCCGCAGGGGGATATAATTCACCCCTCCACTTT. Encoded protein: CASSSAGGYNSPLHF.

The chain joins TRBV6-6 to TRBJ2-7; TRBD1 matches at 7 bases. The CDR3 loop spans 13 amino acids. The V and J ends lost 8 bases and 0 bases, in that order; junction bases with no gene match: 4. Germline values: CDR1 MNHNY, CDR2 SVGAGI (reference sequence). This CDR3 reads CASGQVLSYEQYF. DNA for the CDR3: TGTGCCAGCGGACAGGTCCTCTCCTACGAGCAGTACTTC.

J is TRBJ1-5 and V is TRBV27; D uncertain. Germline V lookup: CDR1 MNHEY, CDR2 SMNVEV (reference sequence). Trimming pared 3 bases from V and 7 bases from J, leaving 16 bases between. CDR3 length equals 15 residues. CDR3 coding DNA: TGTGCCAGCAGTTTTGACGGCAGTAAGGGACAGCCCCAGCATTTT. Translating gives CASSFDGSKGQPQHF.

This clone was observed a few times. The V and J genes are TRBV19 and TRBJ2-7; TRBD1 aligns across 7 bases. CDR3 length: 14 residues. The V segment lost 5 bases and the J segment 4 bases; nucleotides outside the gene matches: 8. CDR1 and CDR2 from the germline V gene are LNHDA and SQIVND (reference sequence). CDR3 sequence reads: CASSPGDSLYEQYF. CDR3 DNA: TGTGCCAGTAGTCCAGGGGACAGCCTTTACGAGCAGTACTTC.

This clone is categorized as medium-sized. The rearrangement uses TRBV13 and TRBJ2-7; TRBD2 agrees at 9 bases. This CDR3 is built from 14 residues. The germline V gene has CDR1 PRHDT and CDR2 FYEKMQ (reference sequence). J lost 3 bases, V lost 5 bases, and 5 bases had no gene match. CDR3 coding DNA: TGTGCCAGCAGCCTCGGACTAGCGAACTACGAGCAGTACTTC. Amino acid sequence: CASSLGLANYEQYF.

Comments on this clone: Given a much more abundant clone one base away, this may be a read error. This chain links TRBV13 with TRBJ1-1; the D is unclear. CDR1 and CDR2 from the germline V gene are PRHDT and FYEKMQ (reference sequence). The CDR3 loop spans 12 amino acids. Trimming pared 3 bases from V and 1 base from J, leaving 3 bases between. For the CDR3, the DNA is TGTGCCAGCAGCTTCACGAACACTGAAGCTTTCTTT. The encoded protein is CASSFTNTEAFF. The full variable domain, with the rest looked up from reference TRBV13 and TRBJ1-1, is AAGVIQSPRHLIKEKRETATLKCYPIPRHDTVYWYQQGPGQDPQFLISFYEKMQSDKGSIPDRFSAQQFSDYHSELNMSSLELGDSALYFCASSFTNTEAFFGQGTRLTVV.